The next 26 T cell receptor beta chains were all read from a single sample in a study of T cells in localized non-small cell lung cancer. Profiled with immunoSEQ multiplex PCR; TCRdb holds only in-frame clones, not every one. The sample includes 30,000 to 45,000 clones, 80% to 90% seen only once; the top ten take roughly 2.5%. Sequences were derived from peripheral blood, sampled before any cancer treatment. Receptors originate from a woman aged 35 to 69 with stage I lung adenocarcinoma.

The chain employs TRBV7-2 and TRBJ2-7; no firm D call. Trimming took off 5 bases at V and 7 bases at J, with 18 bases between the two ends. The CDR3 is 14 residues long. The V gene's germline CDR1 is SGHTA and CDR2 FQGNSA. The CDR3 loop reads CASSPQNSLKEQYF. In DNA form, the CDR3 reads TGTGCCAGCAGCCCCCAGAACTCATTGAAGGAGCAGTACTTC.

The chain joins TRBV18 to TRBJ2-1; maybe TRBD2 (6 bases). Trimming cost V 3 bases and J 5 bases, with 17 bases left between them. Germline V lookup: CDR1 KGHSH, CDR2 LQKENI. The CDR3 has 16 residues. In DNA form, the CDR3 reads TGTGCCAGCTCACCGTCACTAGCCCAGATGGACAATGAGCAGTTCTTC. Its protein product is CASSPSLAQMDNEQFF.

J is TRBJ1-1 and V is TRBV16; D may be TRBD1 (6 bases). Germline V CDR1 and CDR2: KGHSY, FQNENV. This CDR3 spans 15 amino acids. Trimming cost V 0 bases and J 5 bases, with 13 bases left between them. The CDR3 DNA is TGTGCCAGCAGCCAATCAGAACAGGGTTGGACTGAAGCTTTCTTT. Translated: CASSQSEQGWTEAFF.

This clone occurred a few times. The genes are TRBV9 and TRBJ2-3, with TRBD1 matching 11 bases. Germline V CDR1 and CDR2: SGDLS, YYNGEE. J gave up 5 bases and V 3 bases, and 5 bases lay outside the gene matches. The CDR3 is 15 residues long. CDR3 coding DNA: TGTGCCAGCAGCGCCACCGGGACAGGGGGAGATACGCAGTATTTT. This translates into CASSATGTGGDTQYF.

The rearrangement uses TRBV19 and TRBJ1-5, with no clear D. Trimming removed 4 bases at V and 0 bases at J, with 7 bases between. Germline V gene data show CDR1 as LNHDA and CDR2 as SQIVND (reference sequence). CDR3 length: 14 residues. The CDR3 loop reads CASSNRFSNQPQHF. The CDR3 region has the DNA TGTGCCAGTAGTAACAGATTTAGCAATCAGCCCCAGCATTTT.

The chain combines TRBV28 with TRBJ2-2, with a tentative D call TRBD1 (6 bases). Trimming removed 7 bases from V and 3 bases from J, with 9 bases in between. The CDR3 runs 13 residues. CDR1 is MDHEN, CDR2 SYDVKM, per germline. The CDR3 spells CASNRQDTGELFF. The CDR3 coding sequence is TGTGCCAGCAATAGACAGGACACCGGGGAGCTGTTTTTT.

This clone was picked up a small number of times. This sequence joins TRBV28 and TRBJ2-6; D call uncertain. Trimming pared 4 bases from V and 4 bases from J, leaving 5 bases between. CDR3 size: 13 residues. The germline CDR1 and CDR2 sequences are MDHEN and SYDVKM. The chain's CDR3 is CASSSEGANVLTF. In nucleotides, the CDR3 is TGTGCCAGCAGTTCGGAGGGGGCCAACGTCCTGACTTTC.

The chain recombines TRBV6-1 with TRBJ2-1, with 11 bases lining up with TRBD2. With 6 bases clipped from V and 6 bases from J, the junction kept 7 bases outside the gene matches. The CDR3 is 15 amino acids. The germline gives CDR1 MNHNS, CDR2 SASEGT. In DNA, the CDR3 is TGTGCCAGCAGCGAACTAGCGGGAGTGGGCAATGAGCAGTTCTTC. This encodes CASSELAGVGNEQFF.

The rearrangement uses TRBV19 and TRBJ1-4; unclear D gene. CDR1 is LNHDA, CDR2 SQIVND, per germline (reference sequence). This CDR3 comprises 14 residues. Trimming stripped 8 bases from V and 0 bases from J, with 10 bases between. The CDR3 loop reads CASPHAATNEKLFF. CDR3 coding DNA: TGTGCCAGTCCACACGCGGCAACTAATGAAAAACTGTTTTTT. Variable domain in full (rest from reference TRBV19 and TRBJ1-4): DGGITQSPKYLFRKEGQNVTLSCEQNLNHDAMYWYRQDPGQGLRLIYYSQIVNDFQKGDIAEGYSVSREKKESFPLTVTSAQKNPTAFYLCASPHAATNEKLFFGSGTQLSVL.

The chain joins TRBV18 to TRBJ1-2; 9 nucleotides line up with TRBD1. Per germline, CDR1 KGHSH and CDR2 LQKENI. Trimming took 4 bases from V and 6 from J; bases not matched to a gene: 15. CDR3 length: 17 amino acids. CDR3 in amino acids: CASSQSYGGQGLDGYTF. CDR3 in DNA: TGTGCCAGCTCACAATCGTATGGGGGACAGGGACTTGATGGCTACACCTTC.

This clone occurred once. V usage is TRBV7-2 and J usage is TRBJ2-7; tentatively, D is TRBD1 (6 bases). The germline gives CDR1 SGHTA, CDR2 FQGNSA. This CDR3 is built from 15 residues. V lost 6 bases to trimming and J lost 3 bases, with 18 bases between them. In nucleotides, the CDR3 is TGTGCCAGCAGTCCCTCCCACGTACAGGGCTACGAGCAGTACTTC. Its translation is CASSPSHVQGYEQYF.

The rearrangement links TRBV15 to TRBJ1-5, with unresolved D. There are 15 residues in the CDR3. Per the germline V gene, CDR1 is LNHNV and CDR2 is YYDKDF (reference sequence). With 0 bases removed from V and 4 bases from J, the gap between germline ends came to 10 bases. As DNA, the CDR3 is TGTGCCACCAGCAGAGATGCGGGAGCAAATCAGCCCCAGCATTTT. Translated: CATSRDAGANQPQHF.

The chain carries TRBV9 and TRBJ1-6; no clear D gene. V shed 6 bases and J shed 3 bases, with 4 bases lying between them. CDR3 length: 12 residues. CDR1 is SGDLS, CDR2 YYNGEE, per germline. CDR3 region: CASTGYNSPLHF. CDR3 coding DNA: TGTGCCAGCACAGGCTATAATTCACCCCTCCACTTT.

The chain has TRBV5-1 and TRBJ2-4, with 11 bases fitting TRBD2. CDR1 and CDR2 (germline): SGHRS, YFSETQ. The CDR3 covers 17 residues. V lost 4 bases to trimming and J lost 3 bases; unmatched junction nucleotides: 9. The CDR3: CASSGTSGSNGKNIQYF. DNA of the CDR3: TGCGCCAGCAGCGGTACTAGCGGGAGTAATGGCAAAAACATTCAGTACTTC.

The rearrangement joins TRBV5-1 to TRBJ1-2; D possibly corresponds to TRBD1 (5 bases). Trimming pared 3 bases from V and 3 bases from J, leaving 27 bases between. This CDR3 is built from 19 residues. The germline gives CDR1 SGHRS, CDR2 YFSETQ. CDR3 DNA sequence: TGCGCCAGCAGCTCAGGGACTACCTCCTCCTACCAACGCTACTATGGCTACACCTTC. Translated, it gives CASSSGTTSSYQRYYGYTF.

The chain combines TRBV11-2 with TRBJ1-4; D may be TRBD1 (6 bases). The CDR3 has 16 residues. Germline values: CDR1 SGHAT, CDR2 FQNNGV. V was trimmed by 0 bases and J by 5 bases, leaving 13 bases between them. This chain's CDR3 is CASSLDDGGGNEKLFF. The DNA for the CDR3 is TGTGCCAGCAGCTTAGATGATGGGGGGGGCAATGAAAAACTGTTTTTT.

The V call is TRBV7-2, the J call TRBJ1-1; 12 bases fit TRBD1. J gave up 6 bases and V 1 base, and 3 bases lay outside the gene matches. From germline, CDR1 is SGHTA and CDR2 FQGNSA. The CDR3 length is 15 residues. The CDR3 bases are TGTGCCAGCAGCTTAGGGGACAGGGGGCACTCTGAAGCTTTCTTT. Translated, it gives CASSLGDRGHSEAFF.

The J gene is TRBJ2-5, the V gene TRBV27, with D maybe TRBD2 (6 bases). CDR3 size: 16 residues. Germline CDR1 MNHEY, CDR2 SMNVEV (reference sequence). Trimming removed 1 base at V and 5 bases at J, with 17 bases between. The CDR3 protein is CASSLYSSGGGETQYF. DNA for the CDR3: TGTGCCAGCAGTTTATACTCCTCGGGCGGAGGGGAGACCCAGTACTTC.

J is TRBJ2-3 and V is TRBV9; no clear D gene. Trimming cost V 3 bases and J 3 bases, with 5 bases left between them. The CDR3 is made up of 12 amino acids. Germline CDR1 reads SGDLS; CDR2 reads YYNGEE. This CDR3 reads CASSAYTDTQYF. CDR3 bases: TGTGCCAGCAGCGCCTATACAGATACGCAGTATTTT.

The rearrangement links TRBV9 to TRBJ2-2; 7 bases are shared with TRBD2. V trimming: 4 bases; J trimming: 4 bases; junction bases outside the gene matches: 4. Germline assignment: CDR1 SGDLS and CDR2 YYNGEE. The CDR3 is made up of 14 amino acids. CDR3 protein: CASSRVAGTGELFF. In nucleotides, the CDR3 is TGTGCCAGCAGCAGAGTAGCGGGCACCGGGGAGCTGTTTTTT.

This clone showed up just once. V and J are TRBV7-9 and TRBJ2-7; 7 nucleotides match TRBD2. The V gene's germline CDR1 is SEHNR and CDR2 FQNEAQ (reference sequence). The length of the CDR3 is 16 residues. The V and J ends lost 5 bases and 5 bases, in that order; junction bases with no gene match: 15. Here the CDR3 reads CASSPSSGEGWNEQYF. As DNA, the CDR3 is TGTGCCAGCAGCCCATCCTCGGGGGAGGGGTGGAACGAGCAGTACTTC.

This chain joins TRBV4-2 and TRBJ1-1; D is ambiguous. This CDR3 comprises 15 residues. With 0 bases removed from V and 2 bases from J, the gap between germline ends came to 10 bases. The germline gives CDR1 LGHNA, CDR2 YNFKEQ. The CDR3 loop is CASSQDRNLNTEAFF. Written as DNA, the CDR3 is TGTGCCAGCAGCCAAGACCGTAACCTCAACACTGAAGCTTTCTTT.

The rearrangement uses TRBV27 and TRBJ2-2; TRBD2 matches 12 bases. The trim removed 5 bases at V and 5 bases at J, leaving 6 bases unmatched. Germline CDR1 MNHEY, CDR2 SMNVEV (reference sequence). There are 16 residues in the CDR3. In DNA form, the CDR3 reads TGTGCCAGCAGTCCCGGACTAGCGGGATGGACCGGGGAGCTGTTTTTT. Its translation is CASSPGLAGWTGELFF.

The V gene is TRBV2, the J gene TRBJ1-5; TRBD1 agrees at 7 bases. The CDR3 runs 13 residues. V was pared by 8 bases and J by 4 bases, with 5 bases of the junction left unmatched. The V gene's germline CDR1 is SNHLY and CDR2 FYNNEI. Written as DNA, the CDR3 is TGTGCCAGCGAGACAGGGCGGAATCAGCCCCAGCATTTT. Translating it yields CASETGRNQPQHF. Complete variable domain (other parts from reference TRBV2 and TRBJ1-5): EPEVTQTPSHQVTQMGQEVILRCVPISNHLYFYWYRQILGQKVEFLVSFYNNEISEKSEIFDDQFSVERPDGSNFTLKIRSTKLEDSAMYFCASETGRNQPQHFGDGTRLSIL.

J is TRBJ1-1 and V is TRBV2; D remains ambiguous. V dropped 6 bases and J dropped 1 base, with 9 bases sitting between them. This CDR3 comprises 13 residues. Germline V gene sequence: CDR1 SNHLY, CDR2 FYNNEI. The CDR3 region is CASSSGSNTEAFF. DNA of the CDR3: TGTGCCAGCAGCTCGGGTTCGAACACTGAAGCTTTCTTT.

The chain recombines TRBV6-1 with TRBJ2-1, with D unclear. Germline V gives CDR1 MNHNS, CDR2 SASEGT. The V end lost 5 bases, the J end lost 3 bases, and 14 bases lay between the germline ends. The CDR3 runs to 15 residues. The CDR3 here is CASSFGGIFYNEQFF. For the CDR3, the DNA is TGTGCCAGCAGTTTTGGCGGAATATTCTACAATGAGCAGTTCTTC.